These 19 T cell receptor beta chains were all obtained from the same sample, sequenced in a study of metastatic and nonmetastatic thyroid tumors. TCRdb called clones again from the PCR reads with MiXCR. This repertoire shows roughly 8,700 clones, under 30% found once; its top ten account for roughly a fifth. Thyroid surgery was preceded by no treatment in any patient. The sample taken for sequencing was tumor tissue. The receptors were sampled from a female donor with papillary thyroid cancer or a benign thyroid nodule (not recorded which). Some clones in this sample may be carry-over from other donors' samples.

This clone was found once. The chain has TRBV6-1 and TRBJ1-1; tentative D call: TRBD1 (6 bases). This CDR3 spans 15 amino acids. Germline loops: CDR1 MNHNS, CDR2 SASEGT. Trimming pared 6 bases from V and 1 base from J, leaving 15 bases between. In DNA form, the CDR3 reads TGTGCCAGCAGGCCCCTTGGGGACAAGAACACTGAAGCTTTCTTT. Its translation: CASRPLGDKNTEAFF.

This chain uses TRBV18 with TRBJ2-1; 7 bases agree with TRBD2. This CDR3 contains 15 residues. With V trimmed by 5 bases and J by 5 bases, 9 bases remained unmatched. Germline lookup yields CDR1 KGHSH and CDR2 LQKENI. DNA for the CDR3: TGTGCCAGCTCATCGCTAGCGGAGCCTAACAATGAGCAGTTCTTC. Translation gives CASSSLAEPNNEQFF.

This clone has only a few counts. The rearrangement joins TRBV10-1 to TRBJ2-7; 7 bases fit TRBD1. With 8 bases clipped from V and 0 bases from J, the junction kept 13 bases outside the gene matches. The CDR3 spans 16 residues. The germline CDR1 and CDR2 sequences are WNHNN and SYGVQD (reference sequence). In DNA, the CDR3 is TGCGCCAGCCGAGCCATAACAGGGGAAACCTCCTACGAGCAGTACTTC. This codes for CASRAITGETSYEQYF.

This clone was picked up a small number of times. The same CDR3 can be traced to other DNA sequences in this sample. V gene TRBV18 combines with J gene TRBJ2-7; 13 bases are shared with TRBD2. J was trimmed by 2 bases and V by 4 bases; bases with no gene match: 17. The CDR3 loop spans 20 amino acids. Germline CDR1 reads KGHSH; CDR2 reads LQKENI. For the CDR3, the DNA is TGTGCCAGCTCACTCAAAGGGGGGTCGGGACTAGCGGGACCTACCTACGAGCAGTACTTC. Its translation is CASSLKGGSGLAGPTYEQYF.

The chain recombines TRBV4-2 with TRBJ1-5; D is perhaps TRBD1 (5 bases). CDR1 and CDR2 from the germline V gene are LGHNA and YNFKEQ. The germline V and J ends were trimmed by 5 bases and 2 bases, with 13 bases remaining between them. The CDR3 runs 15 residues. The CDR3 is CASSGNGGGNQPQHF. CDR3 in DNA: TGTGCCAGCAGCGGGAATGGGGGGGGCAATCAGCCCCAGCATTTT.

This clone was recorded many times. V gene TRBV5-4 combines with J gene TRBJ1-6; D is perhaps TRBD1 (5 bases). CDR1 and CDR2 (germline): SGHNT, YYREEE (reference sequence). The CDR3 consists of 15 residues. The V gene lost 1 base and the J gene lost 7 bases, with 12 bases spanning the gap. The CDR3 protein is CASSLFGGANSPLHF. In DNA form, the CDR3 reads TGTGCCAGCAGCTTGTTCGGCGGGGCCAATTCACCCCTCCACTTT.

The chain joins TRBV7-3 to TRBJ1-1; D is unclear. V lost 0 bases, J lost 1 base, and 3 bases lay in between. The CDR3 runs to 13 residues. Germline V gene lookup returns CDR1 SGHTA and CDR2 FQGTGA. The CDR3 sequence: CASSLTGNTEAFF. For the CDR3, the DNA is TGTGCCAGCAGCTTAACGGGGAACACTGAAGCTTTCTTT.

Concerning this clone: One junction end disagrees with the germline gene, perhaps due to a read error. The CDR3 DNA follows: TGTGCCAGCAGCTTAGAGGTACTAGCGGGTGCATCATACAATGAGCAGTCCTTC. It encodes CASSLEVLAGASYNEQSF. The chain links TRBV11-2 to TRBJ2-1, with TRBD2 matching 9 bases. Germline V gene lookup returns CDR1 SGHAT and CDR2 FQNNGV. CDR3 length equals 18 residues.

In its sample, this clone ranks as medium-sized. The chain recombines TRBV6-1 with TRBJ2-1, with D perhaps matching TRBD1 (5 bases). The CDR3 consists of 15 residues. The V end was cut by 7 bases, the J end by 1 base, with 14 bases between. CDR1 and CDR2 from the germline V gene are MNHNS and SASEGT. The CDR3 reads CASTHRGISYNEQFF. The CDR3 DNA follows: TGTGCCAGCACCCATAGGGGTATTTCCTACAATGAGCAGTTCTTC.

This clone was seen more than once but under ten times. This chain uses TRBV2 with TRBJ1-5, with D perhaps matching TRBD1 (6 bases). This CDR3 is built from 13 residues. V was clipped by 5 bases and J by 8 bases, with 13 bases between them. The germline CDR1 and CDR2 sequences are SNHLY and FYNNEI. As DNA, the CDR3 is TGTGCCAGCAGTTGGACAGTGCTCGAGCCCCAGCATTTT. Protein: CASSWTVLEPQHF. Full variable domain (missing parts from reference TRBV2 and TRBJ1-5): EPEVTQTPSHQVTQMGQEVILRCVPISNHLYFYWYRQILGQKVEFLVSFYNNEISEKSEIFDDQFSVERPDGSNFTLKIRSTKLEDSAMYFCASSWTVLEPQHFGDGTRLSIL.

The chain has TRBV28 and TRBJ1-5; maybe TRBD1 (5 bases). There are 12 residues in the CDR3. With 5 bases removed from V and 9 bases from J, the gap between germline ends came to 11 bases. Germline V CDR1 and CDR2: MDHEN, SYDVKM. CDR3 nucleotides: TGTGCCAGCAGTACAGGATATCTGCCCCAGCATTTT. It encodes CASSTGYLPQHF.

The J gene is TRBJ2-7, the V gene TRBV12-3 or TRBV12-4, with D possibly matching TRBD1 (6 bases). CDR3 length: 12 residues. V lost 5 bases to trimming and J lost 7 bases, with 12 bases between them. CDR3 amino acids: CASSIQGSEQYF. In DNA form, the CDR3 reads TGTGCCAGCAGTATACAGGGAAGTGAGCAGTACTTC.

The gene calls are TRBV28 and TRBJ2-7, with 10 bases matching TRBD1. Germline V lookup: CDR1 MDHEN, CDR2 SYDVKM. V trimming: 4 bases; J trimming: 3 bases; junction bases outside the gene matches: 6. This CDR3 is 15 amino acids long. CDR3 sequence reads: CASSSGTGAFYEQYF. CDR3 coding DNA: TGTGCCAGCAGTTCGGGGACAGGGGCCTTCTACGAGCAGTACTTC.

This clone was counted between two and nine times. The chain has TRBV6-1 and TRBJ2-3; 14 bases are a match to TRBD2. The CDR3 spans 17 residues. The trim removed 4 bases at V and 0 bases at J, leaving 3 bases unmatched. The germline V gene has CDR1 MNHNS and CDR2 SASEGT. CDR3 DNA: TGTGCCAGCAGTGGACTAGCGGGGGGGTTTAGCACAGATACGCAGTATTTT. Amino acid sequence: CASSGLAGGFSTDTQYF.

By proportion, this clone is medium-sized. The chain is built from TRBV30 and TRBJ1-4, with 12 bases identical to TRBD1. Germline CDR1 reads GTSNPN; CDR2 reads SVGIG (reference sequence). Trimming cost V 3 bases and J 6 bases; bases outside gene matches: 11. CDR3 length: 17 amino acids. The CDR3 DNA follows: TGTGCCTGGAGACCCATCCCGGGACAGGGGGCTGATGAAAAACTGTTTTTT. Protein product: CAWRPIPGQGADEKLFF.

The chain is built from TRBV12-3 or TRBV12-4 and TRBJ1-4; a weak D match, TRBD1 (5 bases). The CDR3 runs 16 residues. Deletions cut 6 bases from V and 2 bases from J, with 16 bases between. CDR3 sequence (DNA): TGTGCCAGCAGCCCAGATGGGGGAGGGACTAATGAAAAACTGTTTTTT. Encoded protein: CASSPDGGGTNEKLFF.

This rearrangement joins TRBV7-6 to TRBJ2-5; D is possibly TRBD2 (6 bases). Germline V gene sequence: CDR1 SGHVS, CDR2 FNYEAQ. The V and J ends lost 2 bases and 3 bases respectively, with 16 bases between them. The CDR3 sequence is 16 residues long. CDR3 region: CASSLWTTGRKETQYF. CDR3 in DNA: TGTGCCAGCAGCTTATGGACTACAGGACGTAAAGAGACCCAGTACTTC. The variable domain in full, completed from reference TRBV7-6 and TRBJ2-5, reads GAGVSQSPRYKVTKRGQDVALRCDPISGHVSLYWYRQALGQGPEFLTYFNYEAQQDKSGLPNDRFSAERPEGSISTLTIQRTEQRDSAMYRCASSLWTTGRKETQYFGPGTRLLVL.

By share of the sample, this clone is medium-sized. The V gene is TRBV19, the J gene TRBJ1-5, with D possibly TRBD1 on 5 matching bases. With 4 bases removed from V and 3 bases from J, the gap between germline ends came to 16 bases. CDR1 is LNHDA and CDR2 is SQIVND in the germline V gene (reference sequence). The CDR3 runs to 16 residues. The CDR3 here is CASSSRDGRLNQPQHF. The CDR3 DNA sequence: TGTGCCAGTAGTAGCCGGGACGGTAGACTCAATCAGCCCCAGCATTTT.

On this clone itself: No DNA is shown, since the ends of the CDR3 on it are uncertain; the CDR3 is the one TCRdb lists. V usage is TRBV5-1 and J usage is TRBJ2-6; TRBD1 reflects the table's D call only, with no check against the DNA. Looked up from germline, CDR1 is SGHRS and CDR2 is YFSETQ. A total of 15 residues make up the CDR3, ends included. This CDR3 is CASSLVGAGANVLTF.